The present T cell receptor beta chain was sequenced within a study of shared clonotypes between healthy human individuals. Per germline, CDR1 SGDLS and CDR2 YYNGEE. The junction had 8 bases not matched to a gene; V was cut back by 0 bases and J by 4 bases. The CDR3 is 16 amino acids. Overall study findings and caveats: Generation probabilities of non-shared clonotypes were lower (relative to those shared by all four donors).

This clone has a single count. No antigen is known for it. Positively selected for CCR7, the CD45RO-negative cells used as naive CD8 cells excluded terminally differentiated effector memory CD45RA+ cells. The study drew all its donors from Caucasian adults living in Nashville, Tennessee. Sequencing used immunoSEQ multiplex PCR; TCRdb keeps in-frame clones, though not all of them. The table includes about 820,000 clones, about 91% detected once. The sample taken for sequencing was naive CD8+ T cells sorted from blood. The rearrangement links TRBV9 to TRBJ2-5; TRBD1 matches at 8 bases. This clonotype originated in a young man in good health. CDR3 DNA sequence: TGTGCCAGCAGCGTAGGGGGACAGGCTGTATCAGAGACCCAGTACTTC. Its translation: CASSVGGQAVSETQYF.